One and the same sample provided the 8 T cell receptor beta chains below, sequenced in a study of OX40 agonist ivuxolimab in advanced cancers. Repertoires were generated with immunoSEQ multiplex PCR, while TCRdb's copy carries only in-frame clones and drops some. There are 70,000 to 90,000 clones in the sample; over 75% occur only once, and over 6% lies in the top ten. The material sequenced was CD4+ or CD8+ T cells sorted from blood, taken in a trial of the OX40 agonist ivuxolimab. These receptors originate from an adult with an advanced solid tumor such as melanoma, head and neck, liver or kidney cancer.

The chain links TRBV7-2 to TRBJ1-5; D gene ambiguous. The CDR3 is 12 residues long. From germline, CDR1 is SGHTA and CDR2 FQGNSA. V lost 5 bases and J 2 bases, leaving 4 bases between the germline ends. As DNA, the CDR3 is TGTGCCAGCAGCGGTCGCAATCAGCCCCAGCATTTT. Its protein product is CASSGRNQPQHF.

The CDR3 region is CASSEILLDYHGYTF. The DNA of the CDR3 is TGTGCCAGCAGTGAAATCCTCCTGGACTACCATGGCTACACCTTC. The rearrangement uses TRBV6-1 and TRBJ1-2; D gene unclear. Germline V lookup: CDR1 MNHNS, CDR2 SASEGT. Trimming shortened V by 2 bases and J by 6 bases, and 16 bases separated the two germline ends. This CDR3 comprises 15 residues.

The V call is TRBV7-9, the J call TRBJ1-6, with TRBD1 matching 10 bases. Germline-derived CDR1 and CDR2 are SEHNR and FQNEAQ (reference sequence). The CDR3 has 14 amino acids. V lost 3 bases and J lost 8; bases outside the gene matches: 1. CDR3 residues: CASSFGTGDSPLHF. The CDR3 region has the DNA TGTGCCAGCAGCTTTGGGACAGGGGATTCACCCCTCCACTTT.

V is TRBV30 and J is TRBJ1-6; D remains ambiguous. Deletions cut 5 bases from V and 0 bases from J, with 8 bases between. The CDR3 loop spans 14 amino acids. Germline CDR1 reads GTSNPN; CDR2 reads SVGIG (reference sequence). CDR3 protein: CAWGRSSYNSPLHF. CDR3 nucleotides: TGTGCCTGGGGACGAAGCTCCTATAATTCACCCCTCCACTTT.

CDR3 DNA: TGCGCCAGCGGGTTAGACAGGATGAACACTGAAGCTTTCTTT. Protein product: CASGLDRMNTEAFF. The chain uses TRBV5-1 and TRBJ1-1, with D tentatively TRBD1 (6 bases). Deletions cut 7 bases from V and 0 bases from J, with 13 bases between. Per the germline V gene, CDR1 is SGHRS and CDR2 is YFSETQ. The CDR3 sequence is 14 residues long.

This clone was detected a few times. V is TRBV7-8 and J is TRBJ1-6; no reliable D call. The CDR3 covers 14 residues. CDR1 and CDR2 from the germline V gene are SGHVS and FQNEAQ. Trimming pared 3 bases from V and 10 bases from J, leaving 13 bases between. The CDR3 DNA is TGTGCCAGCAGCTTGCAGGACGGCGGCTCACCCCTCCACTTT. This gives the protein CASSLQDGGSPLHF.

In this sample, this clone is medium-sized. The chain carries TRBV11-3 and TRBJ2-7; 7 nucleotides match TRBD1. Per the germline V gene, CDR1 is SGHNT and CDR2 is YENEEA. CDR3 length equals 14 residues. V lost 0 bases and J lost 3; bases outside the gene matches: 2. The DNA for the CDR3 is TGTGCCAGCAGCTTAGAAGGGGGCGGCTACGAGCAGTACTTC. Translated: CASSLEGGGYEQYF.

The count of this clone is one. The rearrangement joins TRBV2 to TRBJ1-6; 9 bases fit TRBD1. The CDR3 runs to 14 residues. V shed 4 bases, J shed 8 bases, and the junction held 3 bases outside the gene matches. The germline gives CDR1 SNHLY, CDR2 FYNNEI. In nucleotides, the CDR3 is TGTGCCAGCAGTGTACAGGGGGCTTATTCACCCCTCCACTTT. Translation: CASSVQGAYSPLHF.